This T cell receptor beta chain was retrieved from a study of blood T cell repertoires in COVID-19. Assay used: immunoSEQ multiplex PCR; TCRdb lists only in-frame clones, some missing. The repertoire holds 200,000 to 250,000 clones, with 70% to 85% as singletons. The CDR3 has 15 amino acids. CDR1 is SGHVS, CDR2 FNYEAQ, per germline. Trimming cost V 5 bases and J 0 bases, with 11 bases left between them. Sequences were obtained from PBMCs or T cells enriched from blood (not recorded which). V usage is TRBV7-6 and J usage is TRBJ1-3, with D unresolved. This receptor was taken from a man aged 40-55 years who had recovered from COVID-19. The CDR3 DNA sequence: TGTGCCAGCAGCCCCACTAGAACCTCTGGAAACACCATATATTTT. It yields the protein CASSPTRTSGNTIYF.